Presented here are 30 T cell receptor beta chains from one specimen sequenced in a study of CD8+CD57+ T cells in acquired aplastic anemia (dated by TCRdb to 2017 to 2018). Sequenced using an Illumina HiSeq 2000. Profiling of TCR beta VDJ combinations and CDR3 sequences used genomic DNA as the template. TCRdb reprocessing: public reads trimmed at Q25 with fastp, clones called with MiXCR, in-frame beta chains kept. Identical CDR3 protein sequences are pooled into one entry, listed with their most common genes and DNA. This sample gives 100,000 to 150,000 distinct CDR3 sequences in total; over 30% of them show up just once. The leading ten clones occupy approximately 2.6% of the sample. Patients chosen for sequencing had shown expansion of CD8+CD57+ cells by flow cytometry. Sequenced sample: sorted CD4+, CD8+, or CD8+CD57+ T cells (not recorded which) from PBMCs. These TCRs come from a human donor with aplastic anemia.

J is TRBJ2-1 and V is TRBV25-1; tentative D call: TRBD2 (5 bases). In germline, CDR1 is MGHDK, CDR2 SYGVNS. V lost 0 bases and J 9 bases, leaving 9 bases between the germline ends. This CDR3 region has 13 residues. CDR3 sequence: CASSEYLSGEQFF. CDR3 coding DNA: TGTGCCAGCAGTGAATATCTAAGCGGTGAGCAGTTCTTC.

This clonotype was seen many times. The V call is TRBV2, the J call TRBJ2-5, with a possible D match to TRBD2 (6 bases). From germline, CDR1 is SNHLY and CDR2 FYNNEI. The CDR3 consists of 18 residues. Trimming removed 7 bases from V and 4 bases from J, with 28 bases in between. The CDR3 DNA sequence: TGTGCCAGCACCCCGTCGGTCCGGGGGAGTGCTGTTGGAGAGACCCAGTACTTC. This gives the protein CASTPSVRGSAVGETQYF. The full variable domain, with the rest looked up from reference TRBV2 and TRBJ2-5, is EPEVTQTPSHQVTQMGQEVILRCVPISNHLYFYWYRQILGQKVEFLVSFYNNEISEKSEIFDDQFSVERPDGSNFTLKIRSTKLEDSAMYFCASTPSVRGSAVGETQYFGPGTRLLVL.

This clonotype was seen many times. The chain carries TRBV28 and TRBJ1-3; D unresolved. The CDR3 has 13 amino acids. From germline, CDR1 is MDHEN and CDR2 SYDVKM. Trimming pared 5 bases from V and 4 bases from J, leaving 9 bases between. CDR3 bases: TGTGCCAGCAGTCTGAATCAGGGAAACACCATATATTTT. Translating it yields CASSLNQGNTIYF. The full variable domain, completed using reference TRBV28 and TRBJ1-3, is DVKVTQSSRYLVKRTGEKVFLECVQDMDHENMFWYRQDPGLGLRLIYFSYDVKMKEKGDIPEGYSVSREKKERFSLILESASTNQTSMYLCASSLNQGNTIYFGEGSWLTVV.

The count of this clonotype is one. The chain recombines TRBV10-1 with TRBJ1-2, with D unclear. This CDR3 has 12 amino acids. Germline CDR1 reads WNHNN; CDR2 reads SYGVQD (reference sequence). Trimming took off 9 bases at V and 4 bases at J, with 12 bases between the two ends. The CDR3 DNA sequence: TGCGCCAGAGCCAGGACCGCCTATGGCTACACCTTC. This encodes CARARTAYGYTF.

This clonotype was found many times. The chain is built from TRBV2 and TRBJ2-5; D ambiguous. The CDR3 has 13 amino acids. The germline V gene has CDR1 SNHLY and CDR2 FYNNEI. V was cut by 7 bases and J by 1 base, with 10 bases left in between. CDR3 amino acids: CASKFRAQETQYF. CDR3 DNA sequence: TGTGCCAGCAAATTCCGAGCCCAAGAGACCCAGTACTTC. Supplemented by reference TRBV2 and TRBJ2-5, the full variable domain reads EPEVTQTPSHQVTQMGQEVILRCVPISNHLYFYWYRQILGQKVEFLVSFYNNEISEKSEIFDDQFSVERPDGSNFTLKIRSTKLEDSAMYFCASKFRAQETQYFGPGTRLLVL.

This clonotype was found many times. The CDR3 protein is CASSLGDRAADTQYF. CDR3 nucleotides: TGTGCCAGCAGCTTGGGAGACAGGGCAGCAGATACGCAGTATTTT. V and J are TRBV5-5 and TRBJ2-3, with 7 bases that match TRBD1. Looked up from germline, CDR1 is SGHKS and CDR2 is YYEKEE (reference sequence). Trimming at V came to 0 bases and at J to 4 bases, leaving 5 bases not matched to a gene. This CDR3 contains 15 residues.

This clonotype was seen many times. The CDR3 coding sequence is TGTGCCACCAGCAGAGGGACGGATCAGCCCCAGCATTTT. Protein product: CATSRGTDQPQHF. V and J are TRBV15 and TRBJ1-5; no clear D. V lost 1 base to trimming and J lost 5 bases, with 6 bases between them. Germline loops: CDR1 LNHNV, CDR2 YYDKDF (reference sequence). The length of the CDR3 is 13 residues. Variable domain in full (rest from reference TRBV15 and TRBJ1-5): DAMVIQNPRYQVTQFGKPVTLSCSQTLNHNVMYWYQQKSSQAPKLLFHYYDKDFNNEADTPDNFQSRRPNTSFCFLDIRSPGLGDTAMYLCATSRGTDQPQHFGDGTRLSIL.

Ten or more counts support this clonotype. The rearrangement joins TRBV12-3 or TRBV12-4 to TRBJ1-1, with D maybe TRBD1 (6 bases). The CDR3 is made up of 12 amino acids. Trimming pared 5 bases from V and 3 bases from J, leaving 7 bases between. CDR3 DNA sequence: TGTGCCAGCAGTGGGGGCTACACTGAAGCTTTCTTT. Its translation: CASSGGYTEAFF.

This rearrangement joins TRBV7-9 to TRBJ1-2, with 8 bases fitting TRBD1. CDR1 and CDR2 from the germline V gene are SEHNR and FQNEAQ (reference sequence). CDR3 length: 15 amino acids. V gave up 7 bases and J gave up 4 bases; unmatched junction bases: 11. Here the CDR3 reads CASIPGGQGAYGYTF. The CDR3 DNA sequence: TGTGCCAGCATCCCCGGTGGGCAGGGGGCCTATGGCTACACCTTC.

This chain links TRBV7-8 with TRBJ2-5; D is unclear. Germline V CDR1 and CDR2: SGHVS, FQNEAQ. The CDR3 covers 10 residues. Trimming took off 8 bases at V and 4 bases at J, with 5 bases between the two ends. CDR3 amino acids: CASARETQYF. Here the CDR3 DNA reads TGTGCCAGCGCTCGAGAGACCCAGTACTTC.

In its sample, this clonotype was seen many times. The rearrangement joins TRBV4-1 to TRBJ2-7, with TRBD2 identical over 12 bases. The CDR3 contains 17 residues. Germline-derived CDR1 and CDR2 are MGHRA and YSYEKL. After removal of 3 bases from V and 0 bases from J, the junction contained 6 bases not matched to a gene. The CDR3: CASSHTSGGPYSYEQYF. For the CDR3, the DNA is TGCGCCAGCAGCCACACTAGCGGGGGGCCCTACTCCTACGAGCAGTACTTC.

This clonotype has ten or more counts. This rearrangement joins TRBV9 to TRBJ2-5; no firm D call. The CDR3 sequence is 14 residues long. Trimming took 4 bases from V and 5 from J, leaving 15 bases between them. The germline V gene encodes CDR1 SGDLS and CDR2 YYNGEE. The DNA for the CDR3 is TGTGCCAGCAGCCCCCGAGGTCCTCGGGAGACCCAGTACTTC. Translated, it gives CASSPRGPRETQYF.

This clonotype was found many times. In DNA form, the CDR3 reads TGTGCCAGTAGTGCGACAGGTGTGACTAATGAAAAACTGTTTTTT. It is translated as CASSATGVTNEKLFF. V usage is TRBV19 and J usage is TRBJ1-4, with D perhaps matching TRBD1 (6 bases). Trimming shortened V by 5 bases and J by 2 bases, and 12 bases separated the two germline ends. This CDR3 is 15 amino acids long. CDR1 is LNHDA, CDR2 SQIVND, per germline (reference sequence).

The chain carries TRBV7-9 and TRBJ1-1; D is unresolved. V gave up 1 base and J gave up 4 bases, with 7 bases separating them. This CDR3 spans 13 amino acids. CDR1 and CDR2 from the germline V gene are SEHNR and FQNEAQ (reference sequence). As DNA, the CDR3 is TGTGCCAGCAGCTTAGATGCGGGCACTGAAGCTTTCTTT. It yields the protein CASSLDAGTEAFF.

This rearrangement joins TRBV11-2 to TRBJ2-2; the D gene is possibly TRBD1 (5 bases). V was pared by 5 bases and J by 0 bases, with 22 bases between. Germline V lookup: CDR1 SGHAT, CDR2 FQNNGV. The CDR3 is made up of 19 amino acids. The DNA for the CDR3 is TGTGCCAGCAGCCTGAAGGGTCCCCAGGGCTGTGCGAACACCGGGGAGCTGTTTTTT. This encodes CASSLKGPQGCANTGELFF.

Concerning this clonotype: The junction departs from the called germline gene at one end, perhaps through a read error. The chain employs TRBV9 and TRBJ1-3; D is undetermined. This CDR3 is 16 amino acids long. Germline V gene data show CDR1 as SGDLS and CDR2 as YYNGEE. CDR3 nucleotides: TGTGCCAGCCGCGTATCCGCCGTCAGCTCTGGAAACACCATATATTTT. Its translation is CASRVSAVSSGNTIYF.

This clonotype occurred a few times. This chain connects TRBV29-1 to TRBJ2-1; TRBD2 matches 13 bases. This CDR3 has 18 amino acids. The V segment lost 5 bases and the J segment 5 bases; nucleotides outside the gene matches: 15. The V gene's germline CDR1 is SQVTM and CDR2 ANQGSEA. CDR3 DNA: TGCAGCGTTCACCTTATACTAGCGGGGGGGCTCGACGACAATGAGCAGTTCTTC. Residues: CSVHLILAGGLDDNEQFF.

This rearrangement joins TRBV3-1 to TRBJ2-3; D is possibly TRBD1 or TRBD2 (5 bases each). Deletions cut 8 bases from V and 1 base from J, with 10 bases between. CDR1 and CDR2 from the germline V gene are LGHDT and YNNKEL (reference sequence). This CDR3 comprises 13 residues. The CDR3 is CASLVGGTDTQYF. The CDR3 region has the DNA TGTGCCAGCTTAGTGGGGGGCACAGATACGCAGTATTTT.

This clonotype was observed many times. The chain has TRBV9 and TRBJ1-2, with TRBD1 as a possible D gene (5 bases). The germline V gene encodes CDR1 SGDLS and CDR2 YYNGEE. This CDR3 contains 16 residues. Trimming shortened V by 0 bases and J by 8 bases, and 20 bases separated the two germline ends. This CDR3 is CASSVGPDSLSEGYTF. The CDR3, as DNA: TGTGCCAGCAGCGTAGGCCCCGACAGCCTGTCAGAGGGCTACACCTTC.

The sample holds a few counts of this clonotype. The V and J genes are TRBV27 and TRBJ2-1, with TRBD2 matching over 16 bases. Germline V gene lookup returns CDR1 MNHEY and CDR2 SMNVEV (reference sequence). This CDR3 comprises 16 residues. Trimming at V came to 4 bases and at J to 7 bases, leaving 4 bases not matched to a gene. CDR3 loop: CASSSGLAGGPNEQFF. The CDR3 DNA is TGTGCCAGCAGTTCGGGACTAGCGGGGGGGCCTAATGAGCAGTTCTTC.

This clonotype was seen repeatedly, ten times or more. V usage is TRBV24-1 and J usage is TRBJ1-1; D is undetermined. V was cut by 3 bases and J by 5 bases, with 9 bases left in between. The CDR3 is 13 residues long. Germline CDR1 reads KGHDR; CDR2 reads SFDVKD. CDR3 nucleotide sequence: TGTGCCACCAGTGATAGGGAGAGGACTGAAGCTTTCTTT. Translated: CATSDRERTEAFF.

Comment on this clonotype: A read error may be the cause here, since a much bigger clone is one base away. The chain joins TRBV2 to TRBJ1-2; tentatively, D is TRBD1 (5 bases). This CDR3 is built from 15 residues. Germline V gives CDR1 SNHLY, CDR2 FYNNEI. V lost 3 bases, J lost 6 bases, and 17 bases lay in between. The CDR3 loop is CASSDPGGGFHGYTF. The CDR3 bases are TGTGCCAGCAGTGATCCCGGGGGAGGCTTCCATGGCTACACCTTC.

This clonotype was seen at least ten times. V and J are TRBV28 and TRBJ1-2, with D unresolved. In germline, CDR1 is MDHEN, CDR2 SYDVKM. Trimming took 5 bases from V and 8 from J, leaving 12 bases between them. This CDR3 spans 12 amino acids. CDR3 region: CASSIQGWGYTF. The DNA for the CDR3 is TGTGCCAGCAGTATCCAAGGGTGGGGCTACACCTTC.

This clonotype was seen at least ten times. The V call is TRBV9, the J call TRBJ2-3, with 10 positions matching TRBD2. Trimming cost V 4 bases and J 2 bases; bases outside gene matches: 4. Germline V gene sequence: CDR1 SGDLS, CDR2 YYNGEE. The CDR3 has 15 amino acids. CDR3 sequence: CASSPSGGSTDTQYF. DNA of the CDR3: TGTGCCAGCAGCCCTAGCGGGGGTTCCACAGATACGCAGTATTTT. The variable domain in full, with the rest retrieved from reference TRBV9 and TRBJ2-3, is DSGVTQTPKHLITATGQRVTLRCSPRSGDLSVYWYQQSLDQGLQFLIQYYNGEERAKGNILERFSAQQFPDLHSELNLSSLELGDSALYFCASSPSGGSTDTQYFGPGTRLTVL.

This clonotype came up many times. The gene calls are TRBV7-9 and TRBJ2-5; 8 bases fit TRBD2. After removal of 5 bases from V and 4 bases from J, the junction contained 9 bases not matched to a gene. The CDR3 covers 15 residues. Germline lookup yields CDR1 SEHNR and CDR2 FQNEAQ (reference sequence). The CDR3 is CASSPGLALGETQYF. The CDR3 DNA sequence: TGTGCCAGCAGCCCAGGACTAGCATTGGGAGAGACCCAGTACTTC.

A note on this clonotype: This sequence may be a read error, since a much larger clone differs from it by one base. V and J are TRBV24-1 and TRBJ2-1; perhaps TRBD2 as D (5 bases). CDR3 length: 15 amino acids. Germline V gene lookup returns CDR1 KGHDR and CDR2 SFDVKD. The CDR3 DNA reads TGTGCCTCCAGTGGCGGGCCTATGGACGGGAATGAGCAGTTCTTC. Amino acids: CASSGGPMDGNEQFF.

In this sample, this clonotype turned up a few times. A read error may be the cause here, since a much bigger clone is one base away. The rearrangement uses TRBV4-2 and TRBJ1-6; D ambiguous. The CDR3 contains 14 residues. Looked up from germline, CDR1 is LGHNA and CDR2 is YNFKEQ. CDR3 residues: CASSQHEGSSPPHF. For the CDR3, the DNA is TGTGCCAGCAGCCAGCATGAAGGAAGTTCACCCCCCCACTTT.

This clonotype was observed at least ten times. The V and J genes are TRBV7-9 and TRBJ2-7; D not resolved. V shed 1 base and J shed 1 base, with 8 bases lying between them. In germline, CDR1 is SEHNR, CDR2 FQNEAQ (reference sequence). CDR3 length: 14 residues. As DNA, the CDR3 is TGTGCCAGCAGCTTAGAAGGCAGATCCTACGAGCAGTACTTC. Translated: CASSLEGRSYEQYF.

The V and J genes are TRBV10-3 and TRBJ1-4; D is ambiguous. Trimming stripped 2 bases from V and 4 bases from J, with 5 bases between. This CDR3 has 13 amino acids. The germline V gene has CDR1 ENHRY and CDR2 SYGVKD. The CDR3 sequence is CAISEAVNEKLFF. The CDR3 bases are TGTGCCATCAGTGAGGCAGTTAATGAAAAACTGTTTTTT.

This clonotype was detected many times. This chain uses TRBV7-2 with TRBJ1-1; unclear D gene. Germline CDR1 SGHTA, CDR2 FQGNSA. The CDR3 is made up of 15 amino acids. The ends were cut back, 5 bases at V and 9 bases at J, with 22 bases in the middle. The CDR3 loop is CASSIPRPNSFQAFF. The CDR3, as DNA: TGTGCCAGCAGCATCCCCCGACCGAATTCTTTCCAAGCTTTCTTT.